A single sample is the source of the 29 T cell receptor beta chains below, sequenced in a study of human T cells and chemical hapten exposure (dated by TCRdb to the early 2020s). The time point label for this specimen denotes: patch test 2, 6 weeks after DPC sensitization. The sample's treatment or condition label, in plain terms: therapeutic diphenylcyclopropenone sensitization with weekly scalp DPC. Library preparation employed RACE. Reads for this sample came from a NextSeq 500. TCRdb itself trimmed the public reads at Q25 with fastp, ran MiXCR and retained productive beta chains. Every entry covers one CDR3 protein and lists the most common genes and DNA from its rows. The sample includes more than 85,000 distinct CDR3 sequences, with 9.5% to 11% observed a single time. The leading ten clones occupy around 2.2% of the sample. Specimen: whole blood, collected in connection with sensitization to the hapten diphenylcyclopropenone (DPC). These receptors were obtained from a man aged 35 to 55 with alopecia areata. Some clones in this sample may be carry-over from other donors' samples.

This clonotype was recorded at least ten times. The chain is built from TRBV7-2 and TRBJ2-3; TRBD1 matches 10 bases. Trimming removed 5 bases from V and 4 bases from J; junction bases left unmatched: 6. Germline V gives CDR1 SGHTA, CDR2 FQGNSA. The CDR3 consists of 15 residues. The CDR3 spells CASSTDRGRSDTQYF. The CDR3 DNA sequence: TGTGCCAGCAGCACAGACAGGGGGCGCTCAGATACGCAGTATTTT.

The CDR3 DNA reads TGTGCCAGCAGCCTGGGGGTCCACGAGCAGTACTTC. It translates to CASSLGVHEQYF. The chain recombines TRBV12-3 or TRBV12-4 with TRBJ2-7; the D call may be TRBD1 or TRBD2 (5 bases each). Between the trimmed V and J ends, which lost 6 bases and 5 bases, there was a span of 11 bases. There are 12 residues in the CDR3.

V and J are TRBV3-1 and TRBJ1-1, with a tentative D call TRBD1 (5 bases). The V and J ends lost 3 bases and 4 bases respectively, with 12 bases between them. Germline V gives CDR1 LGHDT, CDR2 YNNKEL (reference sequence). The length of the CDR3 is 14 residues. For the CDR3, the DNA is TGTGCCAGCAGCCAGCAGGGCGGGGGCACTGAAGCTTTCTTT. It encodes CASSQQGGGTEAFF.

This chain joins TRBV20-1 and TRBJ2-3; 13 positions agree with TRBD2. J lost 4 bases, V lost 3 bases, and 7 bases had no gene match. The CDR3 runs to 16 residues. Per the germline V gene, CDR1 is DFQATT and CDR2 is SNEGSKA (reference sequence). CDR3: CSASGGLAGAPDTQYF. CDR3 DNA sequence: TGCAGTGCTAGTGGAGGACTAGCGGGAGCCCCAGATACGCAGTATTTT.

This clonotype was found a few times. The chain couples TRBV7-2 to TRBJ2-3; D might be TRBD1 or TRBD2, each matching 6 bases. This CDR3 has 15 residues. CDR1 is SGHTA, CDR2 FQGNSA, per germline. V gave up 5 bases and J gave up 4 bases, with 16 bases separating them. CDR3 in DNA: TGTGCCAGCAGCCCTAGTCGGGGGCCGGCAGATACGCAGTATTTT. Protein: CASSPSRGPADTQYF.

This clonotype showed up just a few times. The rearrangement uses TRBV7-9 and TRBJ1-1; D not certain. Trimming removed 5 bases from V and 2 bases from J, with 12 bases in between. This CDR3 has 14 amino acids. Germline V lookup: CDR1 SEHNR, CDR2 FQNEAQ (reference sequence). CDR3 residues: CASSPRAVNTEAFF. CDR3 nucleotides: TGTGCCAGCAGCCCAAGGGCCGTCAACACTGAAGCTTTCTTT.

This chain links TRBV30 with TRBJ2-7; D is ambiguous. V lost 0 bases to trimming and J lost 2 bases, with 11 bases between them. This CDR3 is 14 amino acids long. From germline, CDR1 is GTSNPN and CDR2 SVGIG (reference sequence). The CDR3 loop is CAWSVPPGTYEQYF. The CDR3 nucleotides read TGTGCCTGGAGTGTCCCCCCGGGTACCTACGAGCAGTACTTC. Complete variable domain (other parts from reference TRBV30 and TRBJ2-7): SQTIHQWPATLVQPVGSPLSLECTVEGTSNPNLYWYRQAAGRGLQLLFYSVGIGQISSEVPQNLSASRPQDRQFILSSKKLLLSDSGFYLCAWSVPPGTYEQYFGPGTRLTVT.

There are many counts of this clonotype. The J gene is TRBJ2-1, the V gene TRBV7-2, with a possible D match to TRBD2 (6 bases). V was shortened by 4 bases and J by 7 bases, with 20 bases between the two germline ends. CDR3 length: 16 residues. Looked up from germline, CDR1 is SGHTA and CDR2 is FQGNSA. The CDR3 DNA is TGTGCCAGCAGCTCAGCCGGGACTCTTCCCCGGAATGAGCAGTTCTTC. Its protein product is CASSSAGTLPRNEQFF.

This clonotype came up a few times. The chain is built from TRBV20-1 and TRBJ2-5; no firm D call. The CDR3 covers 12 residues. The V gene's germline CDR1 is DFQATT and CDR2 SNEGSKA (reference sequence). V gave up 4 bases and J gave up 3 bases, with 9 bases separating them. The CDR3 reads CSATSGKETQYF. The CDR3 region has the DNA TGCAGTGCTACGAGTGGTAAAGAGACCCAGTACTTC.

This clonotype has more than one count but fewer than ten. The chain recombines TRBV2 with TRBJ2-1; 11 positions match TRBD2. The J segment lost 4 bases and the V segment lost 8 bases, leaving 4 bases of the junction unmatched. The germline gives CDR1 SNHLY, CDR2 FYNNEI. The CDR3 contains 14 residues. For the CDR3, the DNA is TGTGCCAGCCATACTAGCGGGGGATACAATGAGCAGTTCTTC. It codes for CASHTSGGYNEQFF.

This clonotype was seen a few times. V gene TRBV14 combines with J gene TRBJ1-1; 7 positions agree with TRBD1. J gave up 1 base and V 3 bases, and 5 bases lay outside the gene matches. This CDR3 is 15 amino acids long. Germline CDR1 is SGHDN and CDR2 is FVKESK. This CDR3 is CASSQRTGRNTEAFF. CDR3 sequence (DNA): TGTGCCAGCAGCCAGCGGACAGGTCGGAACACTGAAGCTTTCTTT.

This clonotype was found a few times. This sequence joins TRBV9 and TRBJ2-1; 12 nucleotides line up with TRBD2. Per the germline V gene, CDR1 is SGDLS and CDR2 is YYNGEE. The CDR3 length is 17 residues. V dropped 0 bases and J dropped 5; count of bases not matched to a gene: 6. CDR3 DNA sequence: TGTGCCAGCAGCGTAGGACCAGGACTAGCGGGAAACAATGAGCAGTTCTTC. It specifies CASSVGPGLAGNNEQFF.

The chain links TRBV20-1 to TRBJ1-2; 11 bases match TRBD1. Trimming cost V 4 bases and J 3 bases; bases outside gene matches: 4. CDR1 is DFQATT, CDR2 SNEGSKA, per germline (reference sequence). The CDR3 has 14 amino acids. CDR3 sequence (DNA): TGCAGTGCTACTCGGGACAGGGGGGACTATGGCTACACCTTC. Protein sequence: CSATRDRGDYGYTF.

The V and J genes are TRBV7-9 and TRBJ2-5; no clear D gene. CDR1 and CDR2 (germline): SEHNR, FQNEAQ (reference sequence). V dropped 5 bases and J dropped 1 base, with 8 bases sitting between them. CDR3 length equals 13 residues. The CDR3 DNA sequence: TGTGCCAGCAGCGACTGGTCCCAAGAGACCCAGTACTTC. Translating gives CASSDWSQETQYF.

The genes are TRBV6-2 or TRBV6-3 and TRBJ2-1; 7 bases fit TRBD2. With 6 bases clipped from V and 5 bases from J, the junction kept 10 bases outside the gene matches. In germline, CDR1 is MNHEY, CDR2 SVGEGT. The CDR3 extends over 15 amino acids. Written as DNA, the CDR3 is TGTGCCAGCAGACCGAGCGGGAAATGGGACAATGAGCAGTTCTTC. Amino acids: CASRPSGKWDNEQFF.

This clonotype was recorded many times. This chain uses TRBV3-1 with TRBJ1-1; weak D call: TRBD1 (5 bases). The length of the CDR3 is 13 residues. The V end was cut by 3 bases, the J end by 4 bases, with 9 bases between. CDR1 LGHDT and CDR2 YNNKEL come from the germline V gene (reference sequence). Here the CDR3 reads CASSQAGATEAFF. The CDR3 nucleotides read TGTGCCAGCAGCCAGGCCGGGGCCACTGAAGCTTTCTTT.

This clonotype was observed at least ten times. This chain joins TRBV18 and TRBJ1-4; D remains unclear. V dropped 6 bases and J dropped 3 bases, with 11 bases sitting between them. Germline lookup yields CDR1 KGHSH and CDR2 LQKENI. The CDR3 is 14 amino acids. The DNA for the CDR3 is TGTGCCAGCTCTTCTTCCGGATCTAATGAAAAACTGTTTTTT. Encoded protein: CASSSSGSNEKLFF. Drawing the rest from reference TRBV18 and TRBJ1-4, the complete variable domain is NAGVMQNPRHLVRRRGQEARLRCSPMKGHSHVYWYRQLPEEGLKFMVYLQKENIIDESGMPKERFSAEFPKEGPSILRIQQVVRGDSAAYFCASSSSGSNEKLFFGSGTQLSVL.

The V call is TRBV20-1, the J call TRBJ2-5; TRBD2 matches 10 bases. Germline assignment: CDR1 DFQATT and CDR2 SNEGSKA (reference sequence). The CDR3 is made up of 15 amino acids. J lost 6 bases, V lost 6 bases, and 13 bases had no gene match. In DNA, the CDR3 is TGCAGTGCCTACGCGGGAGCGGGAGGGCCCAAGACCCAGTACTTC. Its translation is CSAYAGAGGPKTQYF.

The V call is TRBV28, the J call TRBJ2-7; D unresolved. Germline assignment: CDR1 MDHEN and CDR2 SYDVKM. The length of the CDR3 is 12 residues. V was shortened by 5 bases and J by 6 bases, with 11 bases between the two germline ends. CDR3 coding DNA: TGTGCCAGCAGTGTCCAAGGGTTCGAGCAGTACGTC. It yields the protein CASSVQGFEQYV.

The table lists this clonotype with a few counts. This rearrangement joins TRBV19 to TRBJ2-1; 8 positions agree with TRBD1. The V gene end was trimmed by 7 bases and the J gene end by 8 bases; junction bases not matched to a gene: 19. This CDR3 is 17 amino acids long. CDR1 is LNHDA and CDR2 is SQIVND in the germline V gene (reference sequence). The CDR3 loop reads CASKSPFSRGHSDEQFF. DNA for the CDR3: TGTGCCAGTAAGTCTCCTTTTTCCAGGGGGCATAGTGATGAGCAGTTCTTC.

The chain has TRBV4-3 and TRBJ2-3; no reliable D call. The CDR3 has 14 residues. Germline V gene data show CDR1 as LGHNA and CDR2 as YSLEER. The ends were cut back, 1 base at V and 5 bases at J, with 10 bases in the middle. The CDR3 nucleotides are TGCGCCAGCAGCCAAGTAGGGTCCGAAGATACGCAGTATTTT. Encoded protein: CASSQVGSEDTQYF.

This clonotype was found a few times. The rearrangement uses TRBV10-3 and TRBJ2-1, with D possibly matching TRBD2 (5 bases). CDR1 is ENHRY and CDR2 is SYGVKD in the germline V gene. This CDR3 comprises 10 residues. Deletions cut 10 bases from V and 9 bases from J, with 10 bases between. The CDR3 protein is CATGLIEQFF. DNA for the CDR3: TGTGCCACCGGACTTATTGAGCAGTTCTTC.

This clonotype was observed a handful of times. The chain is built from TRBV7-2 and TRBJ2-5; 9 bases align to TRBD2. The CDR3 consists of 16 residues. V gave up 3 bases and J gave up 2 bases; unmatched junction bases: 7. The germline gives CDR1 SGHTA, CDR2 FQGNSA. The CDR3 sequence is CASSFSLLAGQETQYF. CDR3 DNA: TGTGCCAGCAGCTTTTCTCTTCTAGCGGGGCAAGAGACCCAGTACTTC.

This clonotype has just a few counts. The chain uses TRBV5-4 and TRBJ2-7; 12 nucleotides agree with TRBD1. With 4 bases clipped from V and 4 bases from J, the junction kept 6 bases outside the gene matches. Germline V lookup: CDR1 SGHNT, CDR2 YYREEE (reference sequence). The CDR3 contains 15 residues. The CDR3 coding sequence is TGTGCCAGCAGCCATGGGACAGGGGGCTTTTACGAGCAGTACTTC. Translating it yields CASSHGTGGFYEQYF.

The chain employs TRBV6-2 or TRBV6-3 and TRBJ2-1; 11 positions match TRBD2. This CDR3 region has 15 residues. From germline, CDR1 is MNHEY and CDR2 SVGEGT. Trimming removed 3 bases from V and 6 bases from J; junction bases left unmatched: 4. The CDR3 DNA reads TGTGCCAGCAGTTATACCGGGACTAGCGGCAATGAGCAGTTCTTC. This sequence encodes CASSYTGTSGNEQFF.

This clonotype was counted many times. The V gene is TRBV20-1, the J gene TRBJ1-5; D gene unclear. Germline V gene sequence: CDR1 DFQATT, CDR2 SNEGSKA (reference sequence). The germline V and J ends were trimmed by 1 base and 3 bases, with 7 bases remaining between them. CDR3 length equals 13 residues. CDR3 nucleotides: TGCAGTGCTAGAGGGCTTTACAATCAGCCCCAGCATTTT. Its translation is CSARGLYNQPQHF.

In this sample, this clonotype turned up a few times. The chain carries TRBV5-1 and TRBJ2-3; 7 bases align to TRBD2. Losses at the gene ends were 0 bases for V and 0 bases for J; bases not matched to a gene: 4. Germline lookup yields CDR1 SGHRS and CDR2 YFSETQ. The CDR3 is made up of 16 amino acids. CDR3 sequence (DNA): TGCGCCAGCAGCTTGGTTGGCGGGAGTAGCACAGATACGCAGTATTTT. Protein: CASSLVGGSSTDTQYF.

This chain uses TRBV6-2 or TRBV6-3 with TRBJ2-5; D unresolved. Trimming cost V 6 bases and J 4 bases, with 12 bases left between them. The CDR3 has 13 residues. Germline loops: CDR1 MNHEY, CDR2 SVGEGT. The CDR3 loop reads CASRRTVGETQYF. The CDR3 nucleotides read TGTGCCAGCAGGAGGACGGTCGGAGAGACCCAGTACTTC.

This clonotype came up many times. The J gene is TRBJ1-2, the V gene TRBV4-1, with 9 bases matching TRBD1. The junction had 17 bases not matched to a gene; V was cut back by 0 bases and J by 3 bases. Per germline, CDR1 MGHRA and CDR2 YSYEKL. This CDR3 has 20 residues. The CDR3 nucleotides read TGCGCCAGCAGCCAAGATCCCTTACAGGGGGCCAACCGACTCTACTATGGCTACACCTTC. It codes for CASSQDPLQGANRLYYGYTF.